This T cell receptor beta chain was recorded in a study of blood T cell repertoires in COVID-19. With 5 bases removed from V and 2 bases from J, the gap between germline ends came to 12 bases. This CDR3 is built from 14 residues. The V gene's germline CDR1 is KGHSH and CDR2 LQKENI. The protocol was immunoSEQ multiplex PCR, while the TCRdb copy is restricted to in-frame clones and leaves out a portion. This sample carries under 200,000 clones, roughly 85% of them seen once, and the ten largest clones take 18%. The rearrangement joins TRBV18 to TRBJ2-5; D is unclear. This clonotype originated in a man in his sixties who had recovered from COVID-19. The sequencing sample was made of PBMCs or T cells enriched from blood (not recorded which). In DNA, the CDR3 is TGTGCCAGCTCAACGACATCAAAACAAGAGACCCAGTACTTC. Protein product: CASSTTSKQETQYF.